The clone carrying this TCR beta chain was counted only a few times. Profiled with immunoSEQ multiplex PCR; TCRdb holds only in-frame clones, not every one. The data contain 75,000 to 100,000 clones, 82% of them singletons. The data stem from a study of blood T cell repertoires in COVID-19. V shed 3 bases and J shed 1 base, with 6 bases lying between them. The CDR3 has 13 amino acids. CDR1 is MNHEY and CDR2 is SMNVEV in the germline V gene (reference sequence). This chain uses TRBV27 with TRBJ1-1; D remains unclear. The TCR originated in a man aged 50 or older with active or convalescent COVID-19. Sequenced: peripheral blood. This CDR3 is CASSFNGNTEAFF. Here the CDR3 DNA reads TGTGCCAGCAGTTTCAACGGGAACACTGAAGCTTTCTTT.